A single sample is the source of the 16 T cell receptor beta chains below, sequenced in a study of OX40 agonist ivuxolimab in advanced cancers. Sequencing used immunoSEQ multiplex PCR; TCRdb keeps in-frame clones, though not all of them. The sample lists 50,000 to 80,000 clones; more than 75% were seen once. The starting material was CD4+ or CD8+ T cells sorted from blood, obtained in a trial of the OX40 agonist ivuxolimab. The receptors shown here come from an adult with an advanced solid tumor such as melanoma, head and neck, liver or kidney cancer.

The chain carries TRBV5-1 and TRBJ2-5, with D possibly matching TRBD2 (5 bases). This CDR3 spans 19 amino acids. The germline gives CDR1 SGHRS, CDR2 YFSETQ. The V end lost 0 bases, the J end lost 0 bases, and 21 bases lay between the germline ends. CDR3 amino acids: CASSLGPSTRETYQETQYF. The CDR3 nucleotides read TGCGCCAGCAGCTTGGGGCCATCGACAAGGGAGACATACCAAGAGACCCAGTACTTC.

The table lists this clone with a few counts. This chain links TRBV10-3 with TRBJ1-1; D is undetermined. The germline V and J ends were trimmed by 10 bases and 0 bases, with 12 bases remaining between them. Germline V gene lookup returns CDR1 ENHRY and CDR2 SYGVKD. This CDR3 region has 13 residues. This CDR3 is CATSEGLNTEAFF. DNA of the CDR3: TGTGCCACCTCGGAGGGCTTGAACACTGAAGCTTTCTTT.

The chain carries TRBV5-1 and TRBJ2-5; D is uncertain. Trimming took 2 bases from V and 2 from J, leaving 7 bases between them. The CDR3 is 13 residues long. Germline V lookup: CDR1 SGHRS, CDR2 YFSETQ. The chain's CDR3 is CASSFTSQETQYF. CDR3 DNA sequence: TGCGCCAGCAGCTTCACTTCTCAAGAGACCCAGTACTTC.

The rearrangement joins TRBV28 to TRBJ1-5; 8 bases are shared with TRBD1. With V trimmed by 1 base and J by 5 bases, 7 bases remained unmatched. There are 16 residues in the CDR3. The germline V gene encodes CDR1 MDHEN and CDR2 SYDVKM. The chain's CDR3 is CASSLYTGGKYQPQHF. The CDR3 DNA follows: TGTGCCAGCAGTTTATACACAGGGGGAAAATATCAGCCCCAGCATTTT.

This chain uses TRBV30 with TRBJ2-7; tentative D call: TRBD1 (6 bases). V lost 2 bases and J 3 bases, leaving 14 bases between the germline ends. The CDR3 length is 14 residues. Germline V CDR1 and CDR2: GTSNPN, SVGIG (reference sequence). The CDR3 is CAWSTRDKFYEQYF. CDR3 in DNA: TGTGCCTGGAGTACCCGGGACAAGTTCTACGAGCAGTACTTC.

The chain links TRBV5-1 to TRBJ2-7; possible D gene TRBD1, 7 bases. In germline, CDR1 is SGHRS, CDR2 YFSETQ. This CDR3 has 14 residues. The ends were cut back, 5 bases at V and 1 base at J, with 13 bases in the middle. In nucleotides, the CDR3 is TGCGCCAGCAGAGGGGGGACAGCTTCCTACGAGCAGTACTTC. Translating gives CASRGGTASYEQYF.

This clone occurred once. The V and J genes are TRBV28 and TRBJ2-1; TRBD2 is a possible D gene (7 bases). Germline values: CDR1 MDHEN, CDR2 SYDVKM. The CDR3 extends over 17 amino acids. V was clipped by 2 bases and J by 4 bases, with 18 bases between them. CDR3 amino acids: CASSLISGGHRYNEQFF. The CDR3, as DNA: TGTGCCAGCAGTTTAATATCGGGGGGACATAGGTACAATGAGCAGTTCTTC.

The chain links TRBV7-2 to TRBJ1-4; D unclear. Germline assignment: CDR1 SGHTA and CDR2 FQGNSA. There are 14 residues in the CDR3. V lost 7 bases and J lost 5, with 14 bases in between. CDR3 loop: CASTTGRTNEKLFF. In nucleotides, the CDR3 is TGTGCCAGCACCACGGGGAGGACGAATGAAAAACTGTTTTTT.

This rearrangement joins TRBV4-1 to TRBJ1-2; 7 bases agree with TRBD1. CDR1 and CDR2 from the germline V gene are MGHRA and YSYEKL. Trimming cost V 2 bases and J 4 bases; bases outside gene matches: 7. CDR3 size: 15 residues. The CDR3, as DNA: TGCGCCAGCAGCCAATCGGCAGGGGGAGTCTATGGCTACACCTTC. Translated, it gives CASSQSAGGVYGYTF.

This clone was found once. This sequence joins TRBV5-4 and TRBJ2-3; D possibly corresponds to TRBD2 (6 bases). The CDR3 runs to 13 residues. Between the trimmed V and J ends, which lost 3 bases and 5 bases, there was a span of 10 bases. Germline V CDR1 and CDR2: SGHNT, YYREEE (reference sequence). CDR3 residues: CASSSGTLDTQYF. The CDR3, as DNA: TGTGCCAGCAGCTCCGGGACTCTAGATACGCAGTATTTT.

In its sample, this clone was seen once. The chain joins TRBV28 to TRBJ2-7, with a weak D call TRBD1 (5 bases). The ends were cut back, 6 bases at V and 0 bases at J, with 15 bases in the middle. Germline loops: CDR1 MDHEN, CDR2 SYDVKM. This CDR3 comprises 15 residues. The CDR3 is CASRVQARSSYEQYF. CDR3 bases: TGTGCCAGCAGGGTACAGGCTAGAAGCTCCTACGAGCAGTACTTC.

This chain's CDR3 is CASSDWTALYEQYF. The CDR3 DNA reads TGTGCCAGCAGCGATTGGACGGCGCTTTACGAGCAGTACTTC. The chain employs TRBV5-5 and TRBJ2-7; D unclear. This CDR3 region has 14 residues. Deletions cut 4 bases from V and 4 bases from J, with 15 bases between. Per germline, CDR1 SGHKS and CDR2 YYEKEE (reference sequence).

V gene TRBV18 combines with J gene TRBJ1-2, with 7 positions matching TRBD1. From germline, CDR1 is KGHSH and CDR2 LQKENI. Unmatched junction bases numbered 5, after V lost 0 bases and J lost 7 bases. The CDR3 totals 14 residues. The DNA for the CDR3 is TGTGCCAGCTCACCACCCGAGGGGGCGGGTGGCTACACCTTC. Protein sequence: CASSPPEGAGGYTF.

The chain is built from TRBV6-1 and TRBJ2-7; 9 nucleotides agree with TRBD1. This CDR3 has 13 residues. V was pared by 6 bases and J by 6 bases, with 6 bases of the junction left unmatched. CDR1 is MNHNS and CDR2 is SASEGT in the germline V gene. Here the CDR3 reads CASSRDRVSEQYF. CDR3 coding DNA: TGTGCCAGCAGCCGGGACAGGGTTAGCGAGCAGTACTTC.

The chain joins TRBV19 to TRBJ1-2; unclear D gene. There are 14 residues in the CDR3. The V end was cut by 0 bases, the J end by 0 bases, with 5 bases between. The germline V gene encodes CDR1 LNHDA and CDR2 SQIVND (reference sequence). The CDR3 protein is CASSIEAANYGYTF. The DNA for the CDR3 is TGTGCCAGTAGTATAGAGGCAGCTAACTATGGCTACACCTTC.

V usage is TRBV18 and J usage is TRBJ2-3; D remains unclear. Looked up from germline, CDR1 is KGHSH and CDR2 is LQKENI. The V gene lost 0 bases and the J gene lost 8 bases, with 6 bases spanning the gap. The CDR3 has 12 amino acids. CDR3: CASSPPMGTQYF. The CDR3 DNA follows: TGTGCCAGCTCACCACCGATGGGTACGCAGTATTTT.